This note documents a single TCR beta chain sequence. This entry is derived from a study of cytomegalovirus exposure and HLA in healthy donors. The CDR3 is 14 amino acids. The ends were cut back, 3 bases at V and 4 bases at J, with 15 bases in the middle. The germline CDR1 and CDR2 sequences are SQVTM and ANQGSEA. The primer mix had 60 Vbeta and 13 Jbeta primers. The assay was immunoSEQ multiplex PCR, and TCRdb's table has in-frame clones only and misses some. Here the sample spans around 64,000 clones, about 80% being singletons. The V gene is TRBV29-1, the J gene TRBJ2-5; D may be TRBD1 (5 bases). Sequenced: PBMCs. The TCR sequence derives from a man younger than 30 in good health and CMV-seropositive. The CDR3: CSVDPTGSLETQYF. The CDR3 nucleotides read TGCAGCGTTGACCCAACAGGATCTTTAGAGACCCAGTACTTC. Drawing the rest from reference TRBV29-1 and TRBJ2-5, the complete variable domain is SAVISQKPSRDICQRGTSLTIQCQVDSQVTMMFWYRQQPGQSLTLIATANQGSEATYESGFVIDKFPISRPNLTFSTLTVSNMSPEDSSIYLCSVDPTGSLETQYFGPGTRLLVL.